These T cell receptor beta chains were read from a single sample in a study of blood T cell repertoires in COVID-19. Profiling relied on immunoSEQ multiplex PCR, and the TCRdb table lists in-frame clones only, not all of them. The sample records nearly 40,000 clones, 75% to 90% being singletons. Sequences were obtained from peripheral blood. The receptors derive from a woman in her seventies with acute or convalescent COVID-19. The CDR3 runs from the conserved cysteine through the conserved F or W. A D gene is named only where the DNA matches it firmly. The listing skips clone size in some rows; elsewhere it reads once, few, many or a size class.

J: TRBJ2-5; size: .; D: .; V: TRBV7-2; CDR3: CASSLGPPRSGETQYF; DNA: TGTGCCAGCAGCTTAGGCCCCCCCAGGTCTGGAGAGACCCAGTACTTC
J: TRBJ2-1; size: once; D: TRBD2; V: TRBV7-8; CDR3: CASSIGTRNEQFF; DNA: TGTGCCAGCAGCATCGGGACTAGAAATGAGCAGTTCTTC
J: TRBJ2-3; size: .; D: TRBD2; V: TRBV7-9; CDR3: CASSLGGLAGDGDTQYF; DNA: TGTGCCAGCAGCTTAGGGGGACTAGCGGGAGACGGGGATACGCAGTATTTT
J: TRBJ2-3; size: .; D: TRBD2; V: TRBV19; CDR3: CASSIVGTTPDTQYF; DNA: TGTGCCAGTAGTATAGTTGGGACTACCCCAGATACGCAGTATTTT
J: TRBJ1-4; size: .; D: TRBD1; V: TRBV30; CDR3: CAWRGRDRRNEKLFF; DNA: TGTGCCTGGAGGGGTCGGGACAGGCGTAATGAAAAACTGTTTTTT
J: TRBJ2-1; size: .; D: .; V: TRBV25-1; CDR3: CASSHGAGVNEQFF; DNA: TGTGCCAGCAGTCACGGAGCGGGCGTCAATGAGCAGTTCTTC
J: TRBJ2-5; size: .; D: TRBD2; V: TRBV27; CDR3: CASSSRLAGDQETQYF; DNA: TGTGCCAGCAGTTCAAGACTAGCGGGGGACCAAGAGACCCAGTACTTC
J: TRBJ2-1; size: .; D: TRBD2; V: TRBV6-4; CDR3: CASSPGASGIYNEQFF; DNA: TGTGCCAGCAGCCCGGGGGCTAGCGGGATTTACAATGAGCAGTTCTTC
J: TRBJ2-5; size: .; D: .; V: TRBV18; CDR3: CASSPGAPQETQYF; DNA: TGTGCCAGCTCACCGGGAGCGCCTCAAGAGACCCAGTACTTC
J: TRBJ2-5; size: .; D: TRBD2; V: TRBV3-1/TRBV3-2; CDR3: CASSQEGLAGGRQYF; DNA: TGTGCCAGCAGCCAAGAGGGACTAGCGGGGGGCCGTCAGTACTTC
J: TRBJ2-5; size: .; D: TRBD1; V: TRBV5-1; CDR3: CASKQGEAVEETQYF; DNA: TGCGCCAGCAAACAGGGGGAGGCGGTCGAAGAGACCCAGTACTTC
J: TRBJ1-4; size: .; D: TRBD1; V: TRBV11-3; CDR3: CASSKGARAGEKLFF; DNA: TGTGCCAGCAGCAAGGGGGCGCGGGCTGGTGAAAAACTGTTTTTT
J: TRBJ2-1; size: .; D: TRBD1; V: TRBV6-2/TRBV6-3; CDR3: CASSHRDRGLGEQFF; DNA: TGTGCCAGCAGTCACCGGGACAGGGGGCTAGGTGAGCAGTTCTTC
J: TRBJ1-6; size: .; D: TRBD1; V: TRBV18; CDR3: CASSTAYRGDSPLHF; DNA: TGTGCCAGCTCTACGGCGTACAGGGGAGATTCACCCCTCCACTTT
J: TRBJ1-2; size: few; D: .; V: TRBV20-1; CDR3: CSASMDGYTF; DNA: TGCAGTGCTTCTATGGATGGCTACACCTTC
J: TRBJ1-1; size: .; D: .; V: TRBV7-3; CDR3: CASSLRRDTEAFF; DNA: TGTGCCAGCAGCCTCCGACGGGACACTGAAGCTTTCTTT
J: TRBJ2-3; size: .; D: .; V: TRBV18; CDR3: CASFRRVSTDTQYF; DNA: TGTGCCAGCTTCCGCAGGGTTTCCACAGATACGCAGTATTTT
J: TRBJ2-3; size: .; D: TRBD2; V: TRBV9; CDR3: CASSVFLAGAGDTQYF; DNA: TGTGCCAGCAGCGTTTTCTTAGCGGGAGCTGGAGATACGCAGTATTTT
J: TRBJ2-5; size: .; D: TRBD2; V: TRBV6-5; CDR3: CASRGIRPAGETQYF; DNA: TGTGCCAGCAGGGGGATTCGACCAGCGGGGGAGACCCAGTACTTC
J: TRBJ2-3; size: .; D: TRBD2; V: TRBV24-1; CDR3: CATSNSGGTTDTQYF; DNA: TGTGCCACCAGTAATAGCGGGGGGACCACAGATACGCAGTATTTT
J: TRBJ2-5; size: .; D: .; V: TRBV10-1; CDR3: CASSESSRETQYF; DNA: TGCGCCAGCAGTGAGTCATCGAGAGAGACCCAGTACTTC
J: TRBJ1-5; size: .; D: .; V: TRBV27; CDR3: CASSLGQFNQPQHF; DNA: TGTGCCAGCAGTTTAGGGCAATTCAATCAGCCCCAGCATTTT
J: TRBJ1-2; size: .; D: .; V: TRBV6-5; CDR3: CASWGAGSDGYTF; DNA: TGTGCCAGCTGGGGTGCGGGTAGCGACGGCTACACCTTC
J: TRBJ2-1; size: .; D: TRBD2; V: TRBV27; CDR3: CASSLGSGRHNEQFF; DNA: TGTGCCAGCAGTTTAGGTAGCGGGAGACATAATGAGCAGTTCTTC
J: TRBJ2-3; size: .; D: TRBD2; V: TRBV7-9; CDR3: CASNSGSTDTQYF; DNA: TGTGCCAGTAATAGCGGGAGCACAGATACGCAGTATTTT
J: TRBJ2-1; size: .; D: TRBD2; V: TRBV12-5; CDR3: CASGKTGYERLAGRYNEQFF; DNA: TGTGCTAGTGGTAAAACAGGGTATGAGAGACTAGCGGGAAGGTACAATGAGCAGTTCTTC
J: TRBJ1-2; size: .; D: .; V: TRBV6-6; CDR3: CASSPPGLNYGYTF; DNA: TGTGCCAGCAGCCCACCCGGACTGAACTATGGCTACACCTTC
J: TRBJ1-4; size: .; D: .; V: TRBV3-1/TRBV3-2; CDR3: CASSQDFRYNEKLFF; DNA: TGTGCCAGCAGCCAAGATTTCAGGTATAATGAAAAACTGTTTTTT
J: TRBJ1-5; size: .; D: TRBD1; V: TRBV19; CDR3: CATGGGRELGNQPQHF; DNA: TGTGCCACTGGAGGGGGCCGGGAATTGGGCAATCAGCCCCAGCATTTT
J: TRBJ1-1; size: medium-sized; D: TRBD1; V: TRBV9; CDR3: CASSREGAVTEAFF; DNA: TGTGCCAGCAGCCGCGAGGGGGCCGTGACTGAAGCTTTCTTT
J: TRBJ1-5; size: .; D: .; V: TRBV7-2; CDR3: CASSSLWGGAQIGNQPQHF; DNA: TGTGCCAGCAGCTCCCTGTGGGGAGGGGCGCAGATTGGCAATCAGCCCCAGCATTTT
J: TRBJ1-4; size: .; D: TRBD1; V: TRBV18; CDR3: CASSPRQGVEKLFF; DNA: TGTGCCAGCTCGCCTCGACAGGGGGTTGAAAAACTGTTTTTT
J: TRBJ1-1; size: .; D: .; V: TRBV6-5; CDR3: CASSTSGFTEAFF; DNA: TGTGCCAGCAGTACTTCAGGTTTCACTGAAGCTTTCTTT
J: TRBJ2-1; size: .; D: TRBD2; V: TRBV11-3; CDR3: CASSPPSWTSGIGEQFF; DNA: TGTGCCAGCAGCCCCCCAAGCTGGACTAGCGGGATAGGTGAGCAGTTCTTC
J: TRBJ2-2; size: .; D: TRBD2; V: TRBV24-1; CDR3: CATSDLAGVPTGELFF; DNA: TGTGCCACCAGTGATTTGGCGGGGGTTCCCACCGGGGAGCTGTTTTTT
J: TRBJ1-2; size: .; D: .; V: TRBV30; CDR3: CAWKKGDGYTF; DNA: TGTGCCTGGAAAAAGGGGGACGGCTACACCTTC
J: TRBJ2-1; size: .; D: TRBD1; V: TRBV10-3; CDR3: CASYPGTAMEGEQFF; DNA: TGTGCCAGCTACCCCGGGACAGCCATGGAAGGTGAGCAGTTCTTC
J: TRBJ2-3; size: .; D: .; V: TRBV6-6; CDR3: CASSTIATDTQYF; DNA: TGTGCCAGCAGTACCATAGCCACAGATACGCAGTATTTT
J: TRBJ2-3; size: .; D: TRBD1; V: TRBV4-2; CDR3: CASSQEGTGWNTQYF; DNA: TGTGCCAGCAGCCAAGAGGGGACAGGGTGGAATACGCAGTATTTT
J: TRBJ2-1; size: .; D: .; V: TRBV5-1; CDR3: CASSLARFNEQFF; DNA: TGCGCCAGCAGCTTGGCCAGGTTCAATGAGCAGTTCTTC
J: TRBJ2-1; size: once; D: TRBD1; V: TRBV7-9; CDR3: CASSFGQDTNEQFF; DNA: TGTGCCAGCAGCTTCGGACAGGATACCAATGAGCAGTTCTTC
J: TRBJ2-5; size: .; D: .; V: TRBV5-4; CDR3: CASSLEGGGAGETQYF; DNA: TGTGCCAGCAGCCTGGAGGGGGGGGGCGCGGGTGAGACCCAGTACTTC
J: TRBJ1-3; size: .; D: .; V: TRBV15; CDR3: CATSRRQVDSGNTIYF; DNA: TGTGCCACCAGCCGGAGGCAGGTGGACTCTGGAAACACCATATATTTT
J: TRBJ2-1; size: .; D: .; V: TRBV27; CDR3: CASSFPNGEKNNEQFF; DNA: TGTGCCAGCAGTTTCCCTAATGGGGAGAAAAACAATGAGCAGTTCTTC
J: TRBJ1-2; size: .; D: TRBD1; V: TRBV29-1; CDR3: CSVDHRDRANGYTF; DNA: TGCAGCGTTGACCACCGGGACAGGGCGAATGGCTACACCTTC
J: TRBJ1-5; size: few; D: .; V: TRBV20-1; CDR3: CSASEGGISGNQPQHF; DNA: TGCAGTGCTAGTGAGGGGGGGATTTCGGGCAATCAGCCCCAGCATTTT
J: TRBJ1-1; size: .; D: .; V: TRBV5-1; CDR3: CASSSRGSSAEAFF; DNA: TGCGCCAGCAGCTCGAGGGGGTCATCGGCTGAAGCTTTCTTT
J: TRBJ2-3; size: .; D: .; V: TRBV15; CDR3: CATSRDFRGTPSTDTQYF; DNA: TGTGCCACCAGCAGAGATTTCCGGGGGACCCCTAGCACAGATACGCAGTATTTT
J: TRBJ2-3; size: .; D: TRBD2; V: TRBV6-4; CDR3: CATRTSGSDTQYF; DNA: TGTGCCACCCGGACTAGCGGGAGCGATACGCAGTATTTT
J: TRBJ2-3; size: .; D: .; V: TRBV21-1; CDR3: CASSMDSTSTDTQYF; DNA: TGTGCCAGCAGCATGGACAGTACTAGCACAGATACGCAGTATTTT
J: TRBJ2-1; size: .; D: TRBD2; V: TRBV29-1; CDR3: CSVEGLAGGNEQFF; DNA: TGCAGCGTTGAGGGACTAGCGGGGGGCAATGAGCAGTTCTTC
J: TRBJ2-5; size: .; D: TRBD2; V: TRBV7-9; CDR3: CASSFVFLSGGFQETQYF; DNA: TGTGCCAGCAGCTTCGTTTTTCTCAGCGGGGGGTTCCAAGAGACCCAGTACTTC
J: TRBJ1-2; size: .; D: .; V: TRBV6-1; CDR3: CASSEHDTVNYGYTF; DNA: TGTGCCAGCAGTGAACACGACACGGTTAACTATGGCTACACCTTC
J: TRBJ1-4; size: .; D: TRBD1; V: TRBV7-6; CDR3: CASSTGTGSNEKLFF; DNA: TGTGCCAGCAGCACGGGGACAGGGTCTAATGAAAAACTGTTTTTT
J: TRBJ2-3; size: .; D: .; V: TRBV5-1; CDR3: CASRAGDTDTQYF; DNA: TGCGCCAGCAGAGCAGGGGACACAGATACGCAGTATTTT
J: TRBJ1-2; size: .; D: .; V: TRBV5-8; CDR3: CASSLVPAGLNYGYTF; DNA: TGTGCCAGCAGCTTGGTCCCCGCAGGCCTAAACTATGGCTACACCTTC
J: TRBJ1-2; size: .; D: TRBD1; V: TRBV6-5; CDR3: CASGLRTGGVYDYTF; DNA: TGTGCCAGCGGATTGAGGACAGGGGGGGTCTATGACTACACCTTC
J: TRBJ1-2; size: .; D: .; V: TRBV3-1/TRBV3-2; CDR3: CASSQDSTNYGYTF; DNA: TGTGCCAGCAGCCAGGACAGCACTAACTATGGCTACACCTTC
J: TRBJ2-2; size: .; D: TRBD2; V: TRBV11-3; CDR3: CASSHPGLATGELFF; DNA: TGTGCCAGCAGCCACCCGGGACTAGCGACCGGGGAGCTGTTTTTT